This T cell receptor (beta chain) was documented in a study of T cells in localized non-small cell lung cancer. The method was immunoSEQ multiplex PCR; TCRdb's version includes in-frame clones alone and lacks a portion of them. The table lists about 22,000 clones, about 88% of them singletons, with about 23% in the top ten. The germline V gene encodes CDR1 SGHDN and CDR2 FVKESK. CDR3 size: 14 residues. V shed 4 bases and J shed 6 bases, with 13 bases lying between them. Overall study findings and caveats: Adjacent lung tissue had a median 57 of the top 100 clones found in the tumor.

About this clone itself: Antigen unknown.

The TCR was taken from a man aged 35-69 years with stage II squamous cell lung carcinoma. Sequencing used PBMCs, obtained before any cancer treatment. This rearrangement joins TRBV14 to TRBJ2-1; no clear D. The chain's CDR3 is CASSPEYLGNEQFF. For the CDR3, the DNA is TGTGCCAGCAGCCCGGAATATCTTGGCAATGAGCAGTTCTTC.